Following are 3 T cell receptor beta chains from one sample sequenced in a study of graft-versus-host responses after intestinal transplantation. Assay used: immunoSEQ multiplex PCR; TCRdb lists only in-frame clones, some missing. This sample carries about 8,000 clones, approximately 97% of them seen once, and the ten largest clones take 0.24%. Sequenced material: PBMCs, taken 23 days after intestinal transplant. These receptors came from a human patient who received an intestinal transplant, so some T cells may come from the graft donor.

Written as DNA, the CDR3 is TGTGCCAGCAGCCAAGATAACAAAGGTTCCAGGAACCATAGCACAGATACGCAGTATTTT. This encodes CASSQDNKGSRNHSTDTQYF. The chain uses TRBV14 and TRBJ2-3; D not certain. This CDR3 is 20 amino acids long. The V and J ends lost 0 bases and 0 bases respectively, with 22 bases between them. CDR1 is SGHDN, CDR2 FVKESK, per germline.

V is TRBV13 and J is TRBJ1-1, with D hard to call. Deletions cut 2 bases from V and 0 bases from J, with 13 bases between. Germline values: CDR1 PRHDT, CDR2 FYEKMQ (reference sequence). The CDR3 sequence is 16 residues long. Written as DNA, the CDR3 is TGTGCCAGCAGCTTAAGGGTCTCAGGAGTGAACACTGAAGCTTTCTTT. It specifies CASSLRVSGVNTEAFF.

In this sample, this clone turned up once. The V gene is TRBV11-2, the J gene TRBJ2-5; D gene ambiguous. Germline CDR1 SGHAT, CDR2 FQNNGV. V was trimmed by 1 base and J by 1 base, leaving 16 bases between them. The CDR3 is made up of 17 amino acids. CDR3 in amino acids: CASSLGFLSRTQETQYF. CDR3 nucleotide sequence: TGTGCCAGCAGCTTAGGGTTTTTAAGCAGAACCCAAGAGACCCAGTACTTC.